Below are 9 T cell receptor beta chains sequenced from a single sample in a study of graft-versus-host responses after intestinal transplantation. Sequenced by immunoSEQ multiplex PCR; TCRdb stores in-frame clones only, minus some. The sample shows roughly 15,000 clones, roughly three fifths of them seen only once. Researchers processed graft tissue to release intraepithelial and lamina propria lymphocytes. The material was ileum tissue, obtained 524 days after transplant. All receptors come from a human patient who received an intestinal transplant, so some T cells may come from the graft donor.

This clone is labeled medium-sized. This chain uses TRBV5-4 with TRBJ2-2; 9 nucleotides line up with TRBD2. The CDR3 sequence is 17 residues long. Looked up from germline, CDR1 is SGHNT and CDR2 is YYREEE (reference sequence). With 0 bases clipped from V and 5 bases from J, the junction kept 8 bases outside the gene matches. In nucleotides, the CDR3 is TGTGCCAGCAGCTTGGAGACTGCGGGGGGGGGAACCGGGGAGCTGTTTTTT. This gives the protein CASSLETAGGGTGELFF. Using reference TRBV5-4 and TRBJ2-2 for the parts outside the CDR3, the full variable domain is ETGVTQSPTHLIKTRGQQVTLRCSSQSGHNTVSWYQQALGQGPQFIFQYYREEENGRGNFPPRFSGLQFPNYSSELNVNALELDDSALYLCASSLETAGGGTGELFFGEGSRLTVL.

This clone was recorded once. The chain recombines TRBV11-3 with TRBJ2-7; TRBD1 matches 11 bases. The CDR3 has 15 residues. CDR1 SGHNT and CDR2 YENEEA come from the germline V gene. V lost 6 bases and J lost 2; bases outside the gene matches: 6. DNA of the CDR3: TGTGCCAGCAGTCCCGGGACAGGGGGGACCTACGAGCAGTACTTC. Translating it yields CASSPGTGGTYEQYF. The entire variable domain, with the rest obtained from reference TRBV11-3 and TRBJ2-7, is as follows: EAGVVQSPRYKIIEKKQPVAFWCNPISGHNTLYWYLQNLGQGPELLIRYENEEAVDDSQLPKDRFSAERLKGVDSTLKIQPAELGDSAVYLCASSPGTGGTYEQYFGPGTRLTVT.

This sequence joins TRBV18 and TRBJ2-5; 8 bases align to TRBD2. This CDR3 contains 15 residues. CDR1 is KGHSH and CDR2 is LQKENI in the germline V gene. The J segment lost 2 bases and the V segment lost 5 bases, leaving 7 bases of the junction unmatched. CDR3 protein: CASSSLAGRQETQYF. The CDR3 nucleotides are TGTGCCAGCTCATCATTAGCGGGGCGACAAGAGACCCAGTACTTC.

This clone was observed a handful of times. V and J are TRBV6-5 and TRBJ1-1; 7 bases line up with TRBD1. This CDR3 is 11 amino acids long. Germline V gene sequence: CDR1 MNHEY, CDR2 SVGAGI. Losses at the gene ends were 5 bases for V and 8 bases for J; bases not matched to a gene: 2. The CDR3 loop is CASSRDREAFF. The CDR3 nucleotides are TGTGCCAGCAGTCGGGACAGAGAAGCTTTCTTT.

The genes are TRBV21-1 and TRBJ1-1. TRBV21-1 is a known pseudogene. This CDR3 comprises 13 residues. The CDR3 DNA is TGTGCCAGCAGCAAAGGTATATCGGGGGAAGCTTTCTTT. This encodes CASSKGISGEAFF.

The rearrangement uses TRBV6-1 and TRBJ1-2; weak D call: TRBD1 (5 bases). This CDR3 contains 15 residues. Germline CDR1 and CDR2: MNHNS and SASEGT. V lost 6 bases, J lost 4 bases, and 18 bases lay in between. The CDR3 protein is CASRPLLQGSYGYTF. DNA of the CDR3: TGTGCCAGCAGACCGCTCCTCCAGGGAAGCTATGGCTACACCTTC.

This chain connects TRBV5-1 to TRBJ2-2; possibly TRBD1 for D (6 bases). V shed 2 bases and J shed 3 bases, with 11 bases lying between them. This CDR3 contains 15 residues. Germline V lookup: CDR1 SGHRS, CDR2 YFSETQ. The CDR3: CASSFQGIYTGELFF. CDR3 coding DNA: TGCGCCAGCAGCTTTCAGGGGATCTACACCGGGGAGCTGTTTTTT.

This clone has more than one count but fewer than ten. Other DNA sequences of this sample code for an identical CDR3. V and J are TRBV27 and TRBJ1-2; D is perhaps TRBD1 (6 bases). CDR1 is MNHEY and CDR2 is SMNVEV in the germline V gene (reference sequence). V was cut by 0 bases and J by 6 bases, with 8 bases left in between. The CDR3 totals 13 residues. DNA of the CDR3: TGTGCCAGCAGTTTATCAGGGGGTAATGGCTACACCTTC. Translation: CASSLSGGNGYTF.

The CDR3 loop is CASSQDPGASTDTQYF. In nucleotides, the CDR3 is TGCGCCAGCAGCCAAGATCCAGGGGCGAGCACAGATACGCAGTATTTT. This sequence joins TRBV4-1 and TRBJ2-3; D possibly corresponds to TRBD1 (6 bases). Germline CDR1 reads MGHRA; CDR2 reads YSYEKL. This CDR3 has 16 amino acids. V was clipped by 0 bases and J by 0 bases, with 10 bases between them.